The subject of this entry is one T cell receptor (beta chain). Only in-frame clones appear in the TCRdb table, and some are missing; sequencing was by immunoSEQ multiplex PCR. The data contain some 200,000 clones, roughly 94% of them singletons. The data were obtained in a study of blood T cell repertoires in COVID-19. This CDR3 spans 13 amino acids. Unmatched junction bases numbered 1, after V lost 5 bases and J lost 9 bases. The chain carries TRBV12-3 or TRBV12-4 and TRBJ1-6, with TRBD1 matching over 10 bases. Sequencing used peripheral blood. This TCR was recovered from a man aged 25-40 years with COVID-19, enrolled during active disease. As DNA, the CDR3 is TGTGCCAGCAGTCGGACAGGGGGTTCACCCCTCCACTTT. Protein product: CASSRTGGSPLHF.